This is a list of T cell receptor beta chains from one sample in a study of T cells in Graves' hyperthyroidism and ophthalmopathy. Each CDR3 protein gets one entry after TCRdb re-called the multiplex PCR reads with MiXCR. The sample comprises about 690,000 distinct CDR3 sequences, approximately 15% of which are singletons, and around 15% rests with the top ten. Sequencing was carried out using blood. Every receptor here comes from a man aged 50-60 years with Graves' hyperthyroidism. The CDR3 runs from the conserved cysteine through the conserved F or W. A D gene is named only where the DNA matches it firmly. Rows give clone size only sometimes, using once, few, many, or a class for an expanded clone.

D	size	V	J	CDR3	DNA
.	few	TRBV7-7	TRBJ2-2	CASSFSGTSNTGELFF	TGTGCTAGCAGCTTCTCCGGGACGTCGAACACCGGGGAGCTGTTTTTT
.	.	TRBV9	TRBJ2-2	CASSDRDSPGRGELFF	TGTGCCAGCAGCGACAGGGACTCCCCCGGGAGGGGGGAGCTGTTTTTT
.	many	TRBV2	TRBJ1-4	CASRAEPTNEKLFF	TGTGCCAGCAGGGCAGAACCAACTAATGAAAAACTGTTTTTT
.	few	TRBV7-9	TRBJ2-1	CASSSPGPRWDEQFF	TGTGCCAGCAGCTCCCCGGGACCCCGGTGGGATGAGCAGTTCTTC
.	.	TRBV24-1	TRBJ2-1	CATTGQNYNEQFF	TGTGCCACCACCGGACAGAATTACAATGAGCAGTTCTTC
.	.	TRBV4-1	TRBJ1-1	CASSQALLNTEAFF	TGCGCCAGCAGCCAAGCTTTGTTGAACACTGAAGCTTTCTTT
.	many	TRBV28	TRBJ2-7	CASSLPLGELKQQYF	TGTGCCAGCAGTTTGCCCTTGGGGGAGCTAAAACAACAGTACTTC
TRBD2	few	TRBV6-1	TRBJ2-5	CASSEDLLAGSETQYF	TGTGCCAGCAGTGAAGATCTTTTAGCGGGATCGGAGACCCAGTACTTC
TRBD1	many	TRBV30	TRBJ2-2	CAWRLKGQGNTGELFF	TGTGCCTGGAGGCTTAAGGGACAGGGTAACACCGGGGAGCTGTTTTTT
.	.	TRBV20-1	TRBJ1-3	CSAKQQTIYF	TGCAGTGCCAAACAGCAGACCATATATTTT
.	few	TRBV28	TRBJ2-1	CASSAPRGVEQFF	TGTGCCAGCAGTGCACCCCGCGGGGTTGAGCAGTTCTTC
.	many	TRBV13	TRBJ2-5	CASSRTNQETQYF	TGTGCCAGCAGCCGGACAAACCAAGAGACCCAGTACTTC
.	few	TRBV12-3/TRBV12-4	TRBJ1-2	CASSLRRGGYTF	TGTGCCAGCAGTTTAAGGAGGGGGGGCTACACCTTC
.	.	TRBV15	TRBJ2-1	CATSPKSSYNEQFF	TGTGCCACCAGTCCCAAAAGCTCCTACAATGAGCAGTTCTTC
TRBD2	many	TRBV7-9	TRBJ2-1	CASSRVAGEWNEQFF	TGTGCCAGCAGCCGAGTAGCGGGAGAATGGAATGAGCAGTTCTTC
TRBD1	few	TRBV19	TRBJ2-7	CASSPRDRSTYEQYF	TGTGCCAGTAGTCCCCGGGACAGGAGCACCTACGAGCAGTACTTC
.	few	TRBV15	TRBJ1-6	CATSRDLAANSPLHF	TGTGCCACCAGCAGAGATCTGGCAGCTAATTCACCCCTCCACTTT
TRBD2	few	TRBV7-9	TRBJ2-7	CASSPRLADSDEQYF	TGTGCCAGCAGCCCTCGACTAGCGGATAGTGACGAGCAGTACTTC
TRBD1	many	TRBV6-1	TRBJ1-2	CASSVSGTDDGYTF	TGTGCCAGCAGTGTGTCCGGGACAGACGATGGCTACACCTTC
TRBD2	.	TRBV6-1	TRBJ2-7	CASRARPSGSWAYEQYF	TGTGCCAGCAGAGCACGCCCTAGCGGGTCGTGGGCCTACGAGCAGTACTTC
TRBD2	many	TRBV7-6	TRBJ2-2	CASSLTLGTSSTGELFF	TGTGCCAGCAGCTTGACTCTCGGGACTAGCTCCACCGGGGAGCTGTTTTTT
.	many	TRBV28	TRBJ1-2	CASSLGGQKNYGYTF	TGTGCCAGCAGTTTAGGAGGACAAAAAAACTATGGCTACACCTTC
TRBD1	.	TRBV6-2/TRBV6-3	TRBJ1-2	CASSYRQGNFYGYTF	TGTGCCAGCAGCTACCGACAGGGGAACTTCTATGGCTACACCTTC
.	.	TRBV9	TRBJ1-3	CASSVTGPNSGNTIYF	TGTGCCAGCAGCGTTACAGGTCCGAACTCTGGAAACACCATATATTTT
TRBD2	few	TRBV3-1	TRBJ2-2	CASRQGETSGNAGELFF	TGTGCCAGCAGACAAGGTGAGACTAGCGGGAACGCCGGGGAGCTGTTTTTT
TRBD1	.	TRBV5-1	TRBJ1-3	CASSPQGTANSGNTIYF	TGCGCCAGCAGCCCGCAGGGGACAGCCAACTCTGGAAACACCATATATTTT
.	.	TRBV10-3	TRBJ2-6	CAISQGTDSGANVLTF	TGTGCCATCAGTCAAGGGACCGACTCTGGGGCCAACGTCCTGACTTTC
TRBD2	few	TRBV7-9	TRBJ2-1	CASSMRTSGEYNEQFF	TGTGCCAGCAGCATGCGGACTAGCGGAGAGTACAATGAGCAGTTCTTC
TRBD2	many	TRBV29-1	TRBJ2-3	CSTAKGLAGGPIQSTDTQYF	TGCAGTACGGCAAAGGGACTAGCGGGAGGGCCGATACAAAGCACAGATACGCAGTATTTT
.	many	TRBV12-3/TRBV12-4	TRBJ1-2	CASSLEAVYGYTF	TGTGCCAGCAGTTTAGAGGCAGTCTATGGCTACACCTTC
TRBD1	many	TRBV6-1	TRBJ1-5	CASSPIGQGNQPQHF	TGTGCCAGCTCACCCATCGGACAGGGCAATCAGCCCCAGCATTTT
TRBD2	.	TRBV15	TRBJ2-7	CATSRTSGSEGYEQYF	TGTGCCACCAGCAGAACTAGCGGGAGCGAGGGGTACGAGCAGTACTTC
.	few	TRBV30	TRBJ1-2	CAWSVRQGVSYGYTF	TGTGCCTGGAGTGTACGGCAGGGTGTGAGCTATGGCTACACCTTC
.	few	TRBV7-7	TRBJ2-1	CASSRNSLNEQFF	TGTGCTAGCAGCAGGAACTCCCTCAATGAGCAGTTCTTC
.	few	TRBV30	TRBJ1-1	CAWRTQGLYTEAFF	TGTGCCTGGAGGACCCAGGGTTTGTACACTGAAGCTTTCTTT
TRBD1	many	TRBV14	TRBJ1-2	CASSPQGDRGYTF	TGTGCCAGCAGCCCACAGGGGGATCGTGGCTACACCTTC